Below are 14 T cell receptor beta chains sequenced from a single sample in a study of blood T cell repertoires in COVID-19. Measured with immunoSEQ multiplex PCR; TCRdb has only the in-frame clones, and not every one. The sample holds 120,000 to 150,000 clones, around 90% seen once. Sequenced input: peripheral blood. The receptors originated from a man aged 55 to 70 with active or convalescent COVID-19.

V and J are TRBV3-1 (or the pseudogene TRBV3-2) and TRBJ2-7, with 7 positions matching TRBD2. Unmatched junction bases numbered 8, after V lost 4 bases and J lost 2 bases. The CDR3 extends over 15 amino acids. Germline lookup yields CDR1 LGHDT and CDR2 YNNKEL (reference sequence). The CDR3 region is CASSPWGRGTYEQYF. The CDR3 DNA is TGTGCCAGCAGCCCCTGGGGGAGGGGAACCTACGAGCAGTACTTC.

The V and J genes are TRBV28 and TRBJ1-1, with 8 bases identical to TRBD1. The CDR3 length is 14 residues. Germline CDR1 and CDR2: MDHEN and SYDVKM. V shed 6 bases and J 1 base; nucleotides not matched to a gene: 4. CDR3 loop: CASSSGQGNTEAFF. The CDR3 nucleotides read TGTGCCAGCAGCTCCGGACAGGGGAACACTGAAGCTTTCTTT.

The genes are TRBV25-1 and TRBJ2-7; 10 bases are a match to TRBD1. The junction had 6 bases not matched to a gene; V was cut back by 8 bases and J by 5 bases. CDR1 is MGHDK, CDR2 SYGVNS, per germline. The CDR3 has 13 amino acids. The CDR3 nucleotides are TGTGCCAGCGGACAGGGGGGCGGGAACGAGCAGTACTTC. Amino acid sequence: CASGQGGGNEQYF.

The CDR3 loop reads CASSPTGGRETEAFF. As DNA, the CDR3 is TGTGCCAGCAGTCCCACAGGGGGCCGCGAAACTGAAGCTTTCTTT. The chain has TRBV28 and TRBJ1-1, with 9 bases lining up with TRBD1. This CDR3 has 15 amino acids. V was clipped by 5 bases and J by 5 bases; unmatched bases: 9. Germline V gene data show CDR1 as MDHEN and CDR2 as SYDVKM.

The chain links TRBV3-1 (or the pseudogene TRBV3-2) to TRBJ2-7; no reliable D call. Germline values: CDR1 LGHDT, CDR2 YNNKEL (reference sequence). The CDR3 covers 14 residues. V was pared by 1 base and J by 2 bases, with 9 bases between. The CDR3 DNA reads TGTGCCAGCAGCCAAGCTGGCTCCACCTACGAGCAGTACTTC. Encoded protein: CASSQAGSTYEQYF.

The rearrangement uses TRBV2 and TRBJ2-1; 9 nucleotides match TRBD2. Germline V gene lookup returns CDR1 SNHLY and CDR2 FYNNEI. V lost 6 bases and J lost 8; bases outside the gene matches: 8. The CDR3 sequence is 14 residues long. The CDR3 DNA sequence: TGTGCCAGCAGGAGGTCTAGCGGGACGTATGAGCAGTTCTTC. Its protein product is CASRRSSGTYEQFF.

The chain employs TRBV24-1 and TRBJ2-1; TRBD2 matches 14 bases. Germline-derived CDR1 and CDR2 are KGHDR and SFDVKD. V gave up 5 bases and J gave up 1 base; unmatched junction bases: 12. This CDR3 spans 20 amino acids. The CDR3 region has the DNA TGTGCCACCAGTGGGAAGGTAGGGACTAGCGGGAGAATGTCCTACAATGAGCAGTTCTTC. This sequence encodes CATSGKVGTSGRMSYNEQFF.

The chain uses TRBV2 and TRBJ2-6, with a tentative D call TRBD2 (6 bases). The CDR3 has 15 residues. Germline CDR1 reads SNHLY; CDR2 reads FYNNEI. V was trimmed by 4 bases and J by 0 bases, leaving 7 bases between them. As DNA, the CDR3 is TGTGCCAGCAGTGTCGGGAGCTCTGGGGCCAACGTCCTGACTTTC. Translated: CASSVGSSGANVLTF.

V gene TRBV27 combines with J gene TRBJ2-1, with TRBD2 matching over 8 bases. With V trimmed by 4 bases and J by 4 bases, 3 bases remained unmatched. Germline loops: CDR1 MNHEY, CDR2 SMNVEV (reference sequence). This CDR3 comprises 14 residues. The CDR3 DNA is TGTGCCAGCAGTTCGCTAGCGGGTTACAATGAGCAGTTCTTC. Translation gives CASSSLAGYNEQFF.

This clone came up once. The CDR3 DNA sequence: TGTGCCAGCAGCCTGGAGGGAGGGCATGAGCAGTTCTTC. Its translation: CASSLEGGHEQFF. The V gene is TRBV7-3, the J gene TRBJ2-1, with 7 nucleotides matching TRBD2. The ends lost 5 bases at V and 8 bases at J; junction bases unmatched: 6. CDR1 SGHTA and CDR2 FQGTGA come from the germline V gene. The length of the CDR3 is 13 residues.

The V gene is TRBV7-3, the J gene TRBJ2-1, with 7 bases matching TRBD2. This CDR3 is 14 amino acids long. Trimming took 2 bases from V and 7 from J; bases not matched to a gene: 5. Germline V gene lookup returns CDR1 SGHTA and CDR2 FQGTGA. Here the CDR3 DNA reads TGTGCCAGCAGCTTAGCGGGAGAGGGTAATGAGCAGTTCTTC. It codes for CASSLAGEGNEQFF.

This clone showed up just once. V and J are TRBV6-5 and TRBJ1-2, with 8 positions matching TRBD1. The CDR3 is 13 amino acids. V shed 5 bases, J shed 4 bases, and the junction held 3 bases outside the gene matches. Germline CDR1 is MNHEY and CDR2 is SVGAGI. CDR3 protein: CASSPGGAYGYTF. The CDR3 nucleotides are TGTGCCAGCAGTCCAGGGGGCGCCTATGGCTACACCTTC.

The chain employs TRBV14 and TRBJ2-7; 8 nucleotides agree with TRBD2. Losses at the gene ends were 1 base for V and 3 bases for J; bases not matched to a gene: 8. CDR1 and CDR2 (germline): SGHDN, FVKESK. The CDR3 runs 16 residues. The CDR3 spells CASSQGLAGLFYEQYF. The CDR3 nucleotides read TGTGCCAGCAGCCAAGGCCTAGCGGGCTTGTTCTACGAGCAGTACTTC. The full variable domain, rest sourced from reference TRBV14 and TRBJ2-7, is EAGVTQFPSHSVIEKGQTVTLRCDPISGHDNLYWYRRVMGKEIKFLLHFVKESKQDESGMPNNRFLAERTGGTYSTLKVQPAELEDSGVYFCASSQGLAGLFYEQYFGPGTRLTVT.

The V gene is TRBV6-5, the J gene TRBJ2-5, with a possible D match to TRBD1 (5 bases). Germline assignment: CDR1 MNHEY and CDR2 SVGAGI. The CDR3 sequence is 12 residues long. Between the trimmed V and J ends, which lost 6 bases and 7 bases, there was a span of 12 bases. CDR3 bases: TGTGCCAGCAGCGCAGGGAAGTGGACCCAGTACTTC. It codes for CASSAGKWTQYF.